Below are 24 T cell receptor beta chains sequenced from a single sample in a study of cytomegalovirus exposure and HLA in healthy donors. Profiling relied on immunoSEQ multiplex PCR, and the TCRdb table lists in-frame clones only, not all of them. The data contain about 160,000 clones, roughly 89% of them seen just once; the ten biggest clones take up approximately 10%. Sequenced sample: PBMCs. Receptors originate from a woman under 30 in good health and CMV-seropositive.

The V gene is TRBV10-1, the J gene TRBJ2-1, with D perhaps matching TRBD2 (6 bases). The CDR3 runs 13 residues. V lost 6 bases and J 9 bases, leaving 15 bases between the germline ends. Germline CDR1 and CDR2: WNHNN and SYGVQD (reference sequence). CDR3 in amino acids: CASSEGLSVEQFF. CDR3 in DNA: TGCGCCAGCAGCGAGGGACTGTCCGTTGAGCAGTTCTTC.

This chain connects TRBV11-3 to TRBJ2-1; D is perhaps TRBD2 (6 bases). Trimming took off 4 bases at V and 8 bases at J, with 24 bases between the two ends. Germline lookup yields CDR1 SGHNT and CDR2 YENEEA. The CDR3 contains 17 residues. CDR3 DNA: TGTGCCAGCAGCTCCTTTATGACTAGTGCCTCTGGGGATGAGCAGTTCTTC. Translating it yields CASSSFMTSASGDEQFF.

The genes are TRBV27 and TRBJ2-7, with D tentatively TRBD1 (6 bases). The CDR3 runs to 12 residues. Between the trimmed V and J ends, which lost 8 bases and 2 bases, there was a span of 10 bases. The germline CDR1 and CDR2 sequences are MNHEY and SMNVEV (reference sequence). CDR3 DNA: TGTGCCAGCGAGGACAGCGCCTACGAGCAGTACTTC. It translates to CASEDSAYEQYF.

The chain uses TRBV6-5 and TRBJ2-5; 9 positions match TRBD1. Looked up from germline, CDR1 is MNHEY and CDR2 is SVGAGI. Trimming cost V 5 bases and J 3 bases; bases outside gene matches: 4. The length of the CDR3 is 14 residues. The CDR3 region has the DNA TGTGCCAGCAGTAACAGGGGGCTAGAAGAGACCCAGTACTTC. Translating it yields CASSNRGLEETQYF.

The chain is built from TRBV5-1 and TRBJ1-3; unclear D gene. The germline CDR1 and CDR2 sequences are SGHRS and YFSETQ. The CDR3 is made up of 15 amino acids. Trimming stripped 4 bases from V and 4 bases from J, with 15 bases between. The CDR3 DNA follows: TGCGCCAGCAGCGAACGGATCGGGTCCGGAAACACCATATATTTT. Residues: CASSERIGSGNTIYF.

The chain uses TRBV30 and TRBJ2-6; D possibly corresponds to TRBD1 (5 bases). V was shortened by 2 bases and J by 3 bases, with 11 bases between the two germline ends. Germline CDR1 GTSNPN, CDR2 SVGIG (reference sequence). This CDR3 has 15 amino acids. The CDR3 DNA reads as TGTGCCTGGAGTCAGGGCCTAGGTGGGGCCAACGTCCTGACTTTC. It encodes CAWSQGLGGANVLTF.

This clone turned up a few times. This chain links TRBV5-4 with TRBJ1-2; D may be TRBD1 (6 bases). The CDR3 length is 14 residues. V gave up 4 bases and J gave up 4 bases, with 14 bases separating them. Germline V gene lookup returns CDR1 SGHNT and CDR2 YYREEE (reference sequence). The CDR3 loop reads CASSVQGFSYGYTF. The CDR3 DNA reads as TGTGCCAGCAGCGTACAGGGCTTTAGCTATGGCTACACCTTC.

The CDR3 DNA reads TGTGCCAGCAGGACAGGGGGGGAGACCCAGTACTTC. It encodes CASRTGGETQYF. The rearrangement links TRBV2 to TRBJ2-5, with 9 bases that match TRBD1. CDR3 length: 12 amino acids. Germline V lookup: CDR1 SNHLY, CDR2 FYNNEI. With 6 bases clipped from V and 5 bases from J, the junction kept 1 base outside the gene matches.

This chain uses TRBV5-1 with TRBJ1-1; TRBD1 might be the D (6 bases). Trimming removed 1 base from V and 7 bases from J, with 8 bases in between. Looked up from germline, CDR1 is SGHRS and CDR2 is YFSETQ. The CDR3 covers 12 residues. The CDR3, as DNA: TGCGCCAGCAGCTTGAACAGGGATGAAGCTTTCTTT. Its protein product is CASSLNRDEAFF.

V usage is TRBV6-1 and J usage is TRBJ2-7, with D possibly matching TRBD1 (6 bases). CDR1 is MNHNS and CDR2 is SASEGT in the germline V gene. Trimming stripped 2 bases from V and 7 bases from J, with 9 bases between. This CDR3 spans 12 amino acids. The CDR3 DNA reads TGTGCCAGCAGTGAAACAGGGCGAGAGCAGTACTTC. Protein product: CASSETGREQYF.

The J gene is TRBJ2-1, the V gene TRBV11-2, with 11 bases aligning to TRBD2. Germline V gene data show CDR1 as SGHAT and CDR2 as FQNNGV. The J segment lost 9 bases and the V segment lost 2 bases, leaving 6 bases of the junction unmatched. This CDR3 contains 15 residues. CDR3 residues: CASSLLGTSGIEQFF. The CDR3 DNA is TGTGCCAGCAGCTTATTAGGGACTAGCGGTATTGAGCAGTTCTTC.

This clone was seen a single time. The chain links TRBV5-1 to TRBJ2-2, with 12 bases that match TRBD2. V was clipped by 1 base and J by 4 bases; unmatched bases: 5. Germline V gene sequence: CDR1 SGHRS, CDR2 YFSETQ. The CDR3 spans 17 residues. The DNA of the CDR3 is TGCGCCAGCAGCTTGACTCCTAGCGGGAGGGCCACCGGGGAGCTGTTTTTT. It codes for CASSLTPSGRATGELFF.

The CDR3 DNA follows: TGTGCCAGCAGCCGTTCCGTGGGGGGTACCGGGGAGCTGTTTTTT. Its translation is CASSRSVGGTGELFF. The rearrangement joins TRBV7-2 to TRBJ2-2; maybe TRBD2 (6 bases). V was clipped by 5 bases and J by 5 bases, with 15 bases between them. Germline values: CDR1 SGHTA, CDR2 FQGNSA. The length of the CDR3 is 15 residues.

J is TRBJ1-1 and V is TRBV6-5; D is perhaps TRBD1 (5 bases). The V gene's germline CDR1 is MNHEY and CDR2 SVGAGI. This CDR3 has 13 amino acids. V dropped 5 bases and J dropped 3 bases, with 10 bases sitting between them. The CDR3 DNA sequence: TGTGCCAGCAGTGCCCAGGGTTACACTGAAGCTTTCTTT. This codes for CASSAQGYTEAFF.

In DNA form, the CDR3 reads TGTGCCAGCAGCCTCCTCCGCCAGACACTAGGGAATGAGCAGTTCTTC. Encoded protein: CASSLLRQTLGNEQFF. The chain links TRBV4-2 to TRBJ2-1; D is perhaps TRBD2 (5 bases). The CDR3 has 16 amino acids. The V and J ends lost 4 bases and 7 bases respectively, with 20 bases between them. The V gene's germline CDR1 is LGHNA and CDR2 YNFKEQ.

V usage is TRBV6-5 and J usage is TRBJ1-2; TRBD1 might be the D (5 bases). Germline V gives CDR1 MNHEY, CDR2 SVGAGI. V lost 7 bases to trimming and J lost 7 bases, with 16 bases between them. The CDR3 contains 13 residues. The CDR3 DNA reads TGTGCCAGCACCCATGCGGGGGACCCTGGCTACACCTTC. Residues: CASTHAGDPGYTF.

This clone has just a few counts. The DNA for the CDR3 is TGTGCCAGCAATCCCCTAGCGGGGTACGAGCAGTACTTC. It translates to CASNPLAGYEQYF. V gene TRBV2 combines with J gene TRBJ2-7; 9 bases match TRBD2. CDR3 length equals 13 residues. Germline CDR1 reads SNHLY; CDR2 reads FYNNEI. The V segment lost 7 bases and the J segment 4 bases; nucleotides outside the gene matches: 5.

V and J are TRBV7-6 and TRBJ2-1; 10 bases line up with TRBD2. There are 15 residues in the CDR3. Trimming at V came to 5 bases and at J to 5 bases, leaving 6 bases not matched to a gene. Germline-derived CDR1 and CDR2 are SGHVS and FNYEAQ. The CDR3 reads CASSPSGRSHNEQFF. The DNA for the CDR3 is TGTGCCAGCAGCCCTAGCGGGAGATCTCACAATGAGCAGTTCTTC.

The V call is TRBV27, the J call TRBJ2-3; the D gene is possibly TRBD2 (5 bases). The CDR3 contains 19 residues. Germline V gene lookup returns CDR1 MNHEY and CDR2 SMNVEV (reference sequence). Deletions cut 6 bases from V and 2 bases from J, with 27 bases between. The CDR3, as DNA: TGTGCCAGCAGCCCGAACCCGTTTTGGGGTGCGGGTTCCACAGATACGCAGTATTTT. Protein sequence: CASSPNPFWGAGSTDTQYF.

The gene calls are TRBV11-2 and TRBJ2-5; 14 positions agree with TRBD2. The CDR3 consists of 17 residues. Germline loops: CDR1 SGHAT, CDR2 FQNNGV. With V trimmed by 3 bases and J by 5 bases, 8 bases remained unmatched. This chain's CDR3 is CASSLKGLAGEGETQYF. CDR3 DNA sequence: TGTGCCAGCAGCTTGAAGGGACTAGCGGGAGAGGGGGAGACCCAGTACTTC.

This chain uses TRBV27 with TRBJ2-5, with D perhaps matching TRBD2 (5 bases). Trimming removed 2 bases from V and 1 base from J, with 11 bases in between. Germline V gene sequence: CDR1 MNHEY, CDR2 SMNVEV (reference sequence). This CDR3 has 15 amino acids. CDR3 sequence (DNA): TGTGCCAGCAGTTTAGGGCGGGCTTCCCAAGAGACCCAGTACTTC. Translation: CASSLGRASQETQYF.

This clone was seen only once. This chain connects TRBV11-3 to TRBJ2-7; TRBD1 matches 9 bases. V lost 5 bases to trimming and J lost 0 bases; unmatched junction nucleotides: 5. The CDR3 contains 15 residues. CDR1 SGHNT and CDR2 YENEEA come from the germline V gene. The CDR3 region is CASSAGTGSSYEQYF. As DNA, the CDR3 is TGTGCCAGCAGCGCGGGGACAGGGAGCTCCTACGAGCAGTACTTC.

J is TRBJ1-2 and V is TRBV9; TRBD1 aligns across 7 bases. The V and J ends lost 2 bases and 7 bases, in that order; junction bases with no gene match: 8. This CDR3 has 14 amino acids. Per germline, CDR1 SGDLS and CDR2 YYNGEE. The CDR3 here is CASSVDRVPLGYTF. The CDR3 DNA follows: TGTGCCAGCAGCGTCGACAGGGTCCCTCTTGGCTACACCTTC.

The chain recombines TRBV15 with TRBJ1-2; D is unresolved. The V gene lost 5 bases and the J gene lost 0 bases, with 16 bases spanning the gap. Germline CDR1 LNHNV, CDR2 YYDKDF (reference sequence). CDR3 length: 16 residues. The CDR3 reads CATSHGIGRSNYGYTF. The CDR3 DNA reads TGTGCCACCAGCCACGGGATAGGGCGATCTAACTATGGCTACACCTTC.